The rows below give T cell receptor beta chains drawn from one sample of a study of T cell responses to AZD1222 COVID-19 vaccine. TCRdb's copy holds only in-frame clones and misses some; the assay was immunoSEQ multiplex PCR. The sample consists of 90,000 to 150,000 clones, 88% of them appearing once. The starting material was peripheral blood, obtained on day 0 of AZD1222 vaccination. These receptors originate from an adult in good health. CDR3s include the opening cysteine and the closing phenylalanine or tryptophan. Fields, in order: J gene, clone size, D gene, V gene, CDR3 protein, CDR3 DNA. A D gene is named only where the DNA matches it firmly. The listing skips clone size in some rows; elsewhere it reads once, few, many or a size class.

>TRBJ2-5|NA|TRBD2|TRBV4-3
CASSQDWLAGGETQYF
TGCGCCAGCAGCCAAGATTGGCTAGCGGGTGGAGAGACCCAGTACTTC
>TRBJ2-2|NA|NA|TRBV27
CASSFSRGGELFF
TGTGCCAGCAGTTTTAGTCGGGGCGGGGAGCTGTTTTTT
>TRBJ2-7|NA|NA|TRBV21-1
CASSPGGGEQYF
TGTGCCAGCTCACCGGGTGGAGGCGAGCAGTACTTC
>TRBJ1-5|NA|TRBD1|TRBV6-2/TRBV6-3
CASRYGTGNQPQHF
TGTGCCAGCAGGTACGGGACAGGCAATCAGCCCCAGCATTTT
>TRBJ1-1|NA|NA|TRBV4-1
CASSQDSGGKAFF
TGCGCCAGCAGCCAAGATAGCGGGGGGAAAGCTTTCTTT
>TRBJ1-1|few|NA|TRBV9
CASSAGTRDTEAFF
TGTGCCAGCAGCGCCGGGACTCGGGACACTGAAGCTTTCTTT
>TRBJ1-6|NA|NA|TRBV4-3
CASSPGVFSYNSPLHF
TGCGCCAGCAGCCCGGGTGTTTTCTCTTATAATTCACCCCTCCACTTT
>TRBJ1-2|once|NA|TRBV15
CATSREGGDYGYTF
TGTGCCACCAGCAGAGAAGGGGGGGACTATGGCTACACCTTC
>TRBJ1-2|NA|NA|TRBV6-5
CASRNRVSGYTF
TGTGCCAGCAGAAACAGGGTTTCTGGCTACACCTTC
>TRBJ1-1|NA|NA|TRBV10-3
CAISDLGTMMNTEAFF
TGTGCCATCAGTGACCTAGGAACCATGATGAACACTGAAGCTTTCTTT
>TRBJ1-3|NA|NA|TRBV19
CASTRQHSSGNTIYF
TGTGCCAGTACCCGACAGCATAGCTCTGGAAACACCATATATTTT
>TRBJ2-7|once|NA|TRBV5-8
CASGGLADF
TGTGCCAGCGGGGGTTTAGCGGACTTC
>TRBJ2-1|NA|TRBD2|TRBV5-4
CASSWTSGERNEQFF
TGTGCCAGCAGCTGGACTAGCGGGGAGAGGAATGAGCAGTTCTTC
>TRBJ2-7|NA|TRBD2|TRBV7-2
CASSLVLGSGGLNRKGQYF
TGTGCCAGCAGCTTAGTTTTAGGTAGCGGGGGCCTTAATCGTAAGGGGCAGTACTTC
>TRBJ2-2|NA|NA|TRBV19
CASSIIGGAPDTGELFF
TGTGCCAGTAGTATAATCGGGGGCGCTCCGGACACCGGGGAGCTGTTTTTT
>TRBJ1-1|NA|NA|TRBV4-1
CASSQVGGEYTEAFF
TGCGCCAGCAGCCAAGTGGGGGGCGAGTACACTGAAGCTTTCTTT
>TRBJ1-2|NA|NA|TRBV7-6
CASSLVGSDYYGYTF
TGTGCCAGCAGCTTAGTAGGCAGTGATTACTATGGCTACACCTTC
>TRBJ1-2|NA|NA|TRBV15
CATSPEDGGANYGYTF
TGTGCCACCAGCCCAGAGGACGGGGGGGCGAACTATGGCTACACCTTC
>TRBJ2-2|NA|NA|TRBV7-7
CASSLAWSGELFF
TGTGCTAGCAGCTTAGCGTGGTCCGGGGAGCTGTTTTTT
>TRBJ2-7|NA|NA|TRBV7-2
CASSLNGLGAYEQYF
TGTGCCAGCAGCTTGAATGGGTTAGGGGCCTACGAGCAGTACTTC
>TRBJ1-3|NA|NA|TRBV5-1
CASSPGDSGNTIYF
TGCGCCAGCAGCCCCGGAGACTCTGGAAACACCATATATTTT
>TRBJ1-1|NA|TRBD1|TRBV7-2
CASSNPQGARTEAFF
TGTGCCAGCAGCAACCCACAGGGGGCAAGGACTGAAGCTTTCTTT
>TRBJ2-1|NA|NA|TRBV5-6
CASSTGLSIPFF
TGTGCCAGCAGCACTGGTCTCTCTATCCCCTTCTTC
>TRBJ2-2|NA|NA|TRBV28
CASSNLGGQPNTGELFF
TGTGCCAGCAGCAATTTGGGAGGACAGCCGAACACCGGGGAGCTGTTTTTT
>TRBJ2-3|NA|TRBD2|TRBV6-5
CASSWNGGAADTQYF
TGTGCCAGCAGTTGGAACGGGGGGGCCGCAGATACGCAGTATTTT
>TRBJ2-6|NA|NA|TRBV7-6
CASSLGASAITANVLTF
TGTGCCAGCAGCTTAGGCGCAAGTGCTATAACGGCCAACGTCCTGACTTTC
>TRBJ1-1|NA|NA|TRBV4-3
CASSQMTAGNTEAFF
TGCGCCAGCAGCCAAATGACAGCCGGGAACACTGAAGCTTTCTTT
>TRBJ2-3|NA|TRBD2|TRBV10-3
CAISEELAGGPSDTQYF
TGTGCCATCAGTGAAGAACTAGCGGGGGGGCCTTCAGATACGCAGTATTTT
>TRBJ2-5|NA|TRBD2|TRBV27
CASSSRTSGARETQYF
TGTGCCAGCAGTTCAAGGACTAGCGGGGCCCGCGAGACCCAGTACTTC
>TRBJ1-6|NA|NA|TRBV5-4
CASSLAAKRNSPLHF
TGTGCCAGCAGCTTGGCTGCTAAAAGGAATTCACCCCTCCACTTT
>TRBJ2-3|NA|NA|TRBV3-1/TRBV3-2
CASSQRTGGLDTQYF
TGTGCCAGCAGCCAAAGGACCGGGGGACTAGATACGCAGTATTTT
>TRBJ2-7|NA|TRBD1|TRBV11-2
CASSLGQGLFYEQYF
TGTGCCAGCAGCCTAGGACAGGGCCTCTTCTACGAGCAGTACTTC
>TRBJ1-5|once|NA|TRBV2
CASSEQRDSNQPQHF
TGTGCCAGCAGTGAACAGAGGGATAGCAATCAGCCCCAGCATTTT
>TRBJ2-5|NA|TRBD2|TRBV10-3
CAIRRTSGVETQYF
TGTGCCATCAGGCGGACTAGCGGGGTGGAGACCCAGTACTTC
>TRBJ2-3|once|NA|TRBV7-3
CASSFRAGTDTQYF
TGTGCCAGCAGCTTCCGAGCTGGCACAGATACGCAGTATTTT
>TRBJ2-2|NA|NA|TRBV5-1
CASSKFTGELFF
TGCGCCAGCAGCAAGTTTACCGGGGAGCTGTTTTTT
>TRBJ1-1|NA|NA|TRBV6-6
CASSYQRMNTEAFF
TGTGCCAGCAGCTATCAGCGGATGAACACTGAAGCTTTCTTT
>TRBJ1-1|few|NA|TRBV3-1/TRBV3-2
CASSQAVAPNTEAFF
TGTGCCAGCAGCCAAGCAGTGGCTCCGAACACTGAAGCTTTCTTT
>TRBJ1-3|NA|NA|TRBV12-2
CASRNLTGGPSGNTIYF
TGTGCAAGTCGAAACCTAACGGGGGGGCCGTCTGGAAACACCATATATTTT
>TRBJ1-1|NA|TRBD1|TRBV7-3
CASRLTGGGNTEAFF
TGTGCCAGCAGGCTAACAGGGGGTGGGAACACTGAAGCTTTCTTT
>TRBJ2-7|few|NA|TRBV12-3/TRBV12-4
CASSFRQGYEQYF
TGTGCCAGCAGTTTCCGCCAGGGCTACGAGCAGTACTTC
>TRBJ1-5|once|NA|TRBV12-3/TRBV12-4
CASTLLGNQPQHF
TGTGCCAGCACCCTGCTAGGGAATCAGCCCCAGCATTTT
>TRBJ2-7|NA|NA|TRBV18
CASSPDLAPTYEQYF
TGTGCCAGTTCACCTGACCTAGCGCCGACCTACGAGCAGTACTTC
>TRBJ1-1|NA|NA|TRBV9
CASSFDSLNTEAFF
TGTGCCAGCAGCTTCGACTCCTTAAACACTGAAGCTTTCTTT
>TRBJ2-7|NA|TRBD2|TRBV11-2
CASSLIGGSSYEQYF
TGTGCCAGCAGCTTAATCGGGGGGAGCTCCTACGAGCAGTACTTC
>TRBJ2-5|NA|TRBD2|TRBV11-2
CASSLGLAGISQETQYF
TGTGCCAGCAGCTTGGGGCTAGCGGGGATATCACAAGAGACCCAGTACTTC
>TRBJ1-1|NA|NA|TRBV29-1
CSVNRDALGAFF
TGCAGCGTTAACCGGGACGCCTTAGGAGCTTTCTTT
>TRBJ2-3|NA|TRBD2|TRBV27
CASSLNSGGARIPQYF
TGTGCCAGCAGTTTAAATAGCGGGGGGGCCCGTATTCCGCAGTATTTT
>TRBJ1-2|once|NA|TRBV5-6
CASSLTTGIRGYTF
TGTGCCAGCAGCTTGACAACAGGAATACGGGGCTACACCTTC
>TRBJ2-5|NA|NA|TRBV18
CASSARDAIQETQYF
TGTGCCAGCTCAGCGCGGGACGCCATCCAAGAGACCCAGTACTTC
>TRBJ2-2|NA|TRBD1|TRBV18
CASSDRADTGELFF
TGTGCCAGCTCTGACAGGGCCGACACCGGGGAGCTGTTTTTT
>TRBJ2-7|NA|NA|TRBV27
CASSTVQGYEQYF
TGTGCCAGCAGTACTGTCCAGGGATACGAGCAGTACTTC
>TRBJ2-2|few|NA|TRBV6-1
CASSEWGYGSTGELFF
TGTGCCAGCAGTGAATGGGGTTATGGGAGCACCGGGGAGCTGTTTTTT
>TRBJ1-2|NA|TRBD1|TRBV11-2
CASSGRQGSHGYTF
TGTGCCAGCAGCGGCCGACAGGGATCGCATGGCTACACCTTC